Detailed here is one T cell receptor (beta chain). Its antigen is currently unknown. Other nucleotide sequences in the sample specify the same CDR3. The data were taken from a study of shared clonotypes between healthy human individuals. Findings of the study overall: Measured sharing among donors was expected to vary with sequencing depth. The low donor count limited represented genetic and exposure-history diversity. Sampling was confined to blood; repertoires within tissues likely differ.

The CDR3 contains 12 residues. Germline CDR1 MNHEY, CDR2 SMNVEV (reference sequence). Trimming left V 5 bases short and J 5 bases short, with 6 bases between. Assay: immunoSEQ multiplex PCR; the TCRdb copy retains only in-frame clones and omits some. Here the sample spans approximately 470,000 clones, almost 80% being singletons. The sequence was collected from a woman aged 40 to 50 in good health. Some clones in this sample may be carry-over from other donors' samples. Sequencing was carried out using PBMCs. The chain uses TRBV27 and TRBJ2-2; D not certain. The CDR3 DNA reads TGTGCCAGCAGTCACCCTACCGGGGAGCTGTTTTTT. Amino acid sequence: CASSHPTGELFF.